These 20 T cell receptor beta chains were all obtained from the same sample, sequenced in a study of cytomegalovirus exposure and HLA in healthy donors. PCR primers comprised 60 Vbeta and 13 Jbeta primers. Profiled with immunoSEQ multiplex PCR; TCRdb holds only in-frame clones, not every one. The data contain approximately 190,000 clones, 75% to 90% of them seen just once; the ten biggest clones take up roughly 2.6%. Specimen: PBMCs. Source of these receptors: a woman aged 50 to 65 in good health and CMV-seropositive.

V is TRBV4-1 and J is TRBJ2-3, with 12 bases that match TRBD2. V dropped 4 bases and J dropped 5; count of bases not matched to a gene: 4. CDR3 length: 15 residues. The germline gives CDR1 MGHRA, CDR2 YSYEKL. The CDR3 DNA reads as TGCGCCAGCAGCCCTAGCGGGGGGGCAGGAGATACGCAGTATTTT. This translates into CASSPSGGAGDTQYF.

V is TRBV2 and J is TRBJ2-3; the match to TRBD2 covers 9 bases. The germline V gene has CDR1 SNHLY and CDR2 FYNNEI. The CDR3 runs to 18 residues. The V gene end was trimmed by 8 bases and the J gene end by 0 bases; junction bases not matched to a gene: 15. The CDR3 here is CASVGFRTSDFSTDTQYF. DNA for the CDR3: TGTGCCAGCGTTGGTTTCAGGACTAGCGACTTTAGCACAGATACGCAGTATTTT.

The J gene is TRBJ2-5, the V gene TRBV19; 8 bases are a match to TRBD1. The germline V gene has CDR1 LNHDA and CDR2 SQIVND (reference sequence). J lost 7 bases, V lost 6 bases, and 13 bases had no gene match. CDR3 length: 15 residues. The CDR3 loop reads CASREDRGRGWTQYF. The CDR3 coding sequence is TGTGCCAGTAGAGAAGACAGGGGTCGAGGGTGGACCCAGTACTTC. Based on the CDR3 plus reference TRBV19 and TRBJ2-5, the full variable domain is DGGITQSPKYLFRKEGQNVTLSCEQNLNHDAMYWYRQDPGQGLRLIYYSQIVNDFQKGDIAEGYSVSREKKESFPLTVTSAQKNPTAFYLCASREDRGRGWTQYFGPGTRLLVL.

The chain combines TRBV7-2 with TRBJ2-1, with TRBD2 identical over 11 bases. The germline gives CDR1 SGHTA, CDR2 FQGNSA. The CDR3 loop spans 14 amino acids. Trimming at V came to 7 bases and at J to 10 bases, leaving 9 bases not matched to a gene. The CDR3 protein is CASTKLAGASEQFF. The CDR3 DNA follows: TGTGCCAGCACCAAACTAGCGGGGGCGAGCGAGCAGTTCTTC.

The CDR3 sequence: CASRLGGTYQPQHF. CDR3 DNA sequence: TGTGCCAGCAGACTCGGGGGGACTTATCAGCCCCAGCATTTT. The J gene is TRBJ1-5, the V gene TRBV7-3; D is possibly TRBD1 (5 bases). The V end lost 6 bases, the J end lost 5 bases, and 14 bases lay between the germline ends. The CDR3 covers 14 residues. Germline CDR1 reads SGHTA; CDR2 reads FQGTGA. Full variable domain (rest looked up from reference TRBV7-3 and TRBJ1-5): GAGVSQTPSNKVTEKGKYVELRCDPISGHTALYWYRQSLGQGPEFLIYFQGTGAADDSGLPNDRFFAVRPEGSVSTLKIQRTERGDSAVYLCASRLGGTYQPQHFGDGTRLSIL.

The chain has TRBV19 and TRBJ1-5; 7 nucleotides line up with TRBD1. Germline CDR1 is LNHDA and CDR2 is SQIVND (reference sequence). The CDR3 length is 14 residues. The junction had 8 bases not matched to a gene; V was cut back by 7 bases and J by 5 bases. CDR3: CASTPTGIYQPQHF. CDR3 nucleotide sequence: TGTGCCAGTACCCCGACAGGGATTTATCAGCCCCAGCATTTT.

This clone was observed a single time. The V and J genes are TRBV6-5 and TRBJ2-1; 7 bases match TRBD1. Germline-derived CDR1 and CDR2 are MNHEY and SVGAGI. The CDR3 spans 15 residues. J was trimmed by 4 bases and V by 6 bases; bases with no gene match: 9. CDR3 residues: CASREQGPGYNEQFF. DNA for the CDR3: TGTGCCAGCAGGGAACAGGGGCCTGGTTACAATGAGCAGTTCTTC.

In nucleotides, the CDR3 is TGTGCCAGCAGCCTTGGGTCCGGACAGTGGGGTGGAAGCGCGGATACGCAGTATTTT. Amino acid sequence: CASSLGSGQWGGSADTQYF. The chain is built from TRBV14 and TRBJ2-3, with a weak D call TRBD1 (6 bases). V was clipped by 4 bases and J by 6 bases, with 29 bases between them. This CDR3 has 19 residues. Per germline, CDR1 SGHDN and CDR2 FVKESK.

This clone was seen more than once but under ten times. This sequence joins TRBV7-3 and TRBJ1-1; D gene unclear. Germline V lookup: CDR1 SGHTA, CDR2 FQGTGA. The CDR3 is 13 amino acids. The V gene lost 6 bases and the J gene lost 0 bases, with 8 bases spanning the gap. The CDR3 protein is CASRQQLNTEAFF. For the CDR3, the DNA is TGTGCCAGCAGACAGCAACTGAACACTGAAGCTTTCTTT.

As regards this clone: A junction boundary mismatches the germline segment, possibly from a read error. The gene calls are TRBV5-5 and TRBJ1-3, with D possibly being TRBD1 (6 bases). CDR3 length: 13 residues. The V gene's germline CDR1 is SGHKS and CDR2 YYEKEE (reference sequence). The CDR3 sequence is CASSLDAATDRKF. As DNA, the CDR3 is TGTGCCAGCAGCTTGGATGCAGCCACGGACAGAAAATTT.

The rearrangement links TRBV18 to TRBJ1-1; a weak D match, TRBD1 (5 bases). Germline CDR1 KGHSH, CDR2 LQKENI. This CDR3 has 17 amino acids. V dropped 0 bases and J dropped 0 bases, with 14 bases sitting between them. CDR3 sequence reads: CASSPPGRAGVNTEAFF. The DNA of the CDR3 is TGTGCCAGCTCACCACCGGGGCGGGCGGGGGTGAACACTGAAGCTTTCTTT.

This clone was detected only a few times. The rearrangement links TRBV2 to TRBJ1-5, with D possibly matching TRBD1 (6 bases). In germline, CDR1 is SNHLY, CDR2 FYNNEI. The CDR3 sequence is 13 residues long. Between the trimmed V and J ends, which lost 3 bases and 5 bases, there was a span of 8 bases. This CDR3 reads CASSEDRDQPQHF. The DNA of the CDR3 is TGTGCCAGCAGTGAGGACAGAGATCAGCCCCAGCATTTT.

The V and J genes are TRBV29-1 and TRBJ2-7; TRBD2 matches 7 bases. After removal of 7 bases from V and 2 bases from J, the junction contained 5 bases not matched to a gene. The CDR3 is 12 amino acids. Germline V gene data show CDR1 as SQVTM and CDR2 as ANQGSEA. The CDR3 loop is CSGSRGAYEQYF. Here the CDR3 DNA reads TGCAGCGGGAGCCGGGGGGCCTACGAGCAGTACTTC.

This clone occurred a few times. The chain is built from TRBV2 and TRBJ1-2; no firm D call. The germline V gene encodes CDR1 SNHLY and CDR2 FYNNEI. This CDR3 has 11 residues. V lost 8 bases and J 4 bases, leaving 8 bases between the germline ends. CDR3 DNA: TGTGCCAGCCAAGCGGGCTATGGCTACACCTTC. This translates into CASQAGYGYTF.

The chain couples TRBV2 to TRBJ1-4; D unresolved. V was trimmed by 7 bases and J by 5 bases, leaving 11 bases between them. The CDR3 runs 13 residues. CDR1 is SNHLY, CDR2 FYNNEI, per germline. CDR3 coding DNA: TGTGCCAGCAATTCGGGTTCGAATGAAAAACTGTTTTTT. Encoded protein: CASNSGSNEKLFF.

The CDR3 loop reads CASSLDTNYGYTF. Here the CDR3 DNA reads TGTGCCAGCAGCTTAGATACTAACTATGGCTACACCTTC. The chain links TRBV7-2 to TRBJ1-2; no clear D gene. The CDR3 spans 13 residues. Germline loops: CDR1 SGHTA, CDR2 FQGNSA. Trimming left V 1 base short and J 0 bases short, with 3 bases between.

The CDR3 DNA reads TGTGCCAGCAGCTTAGAGGGGGAGGGCTATGGCTACACCTTC. Its translation is CASSLEGEGYGYTF. The rearrangement links TRBV13 to TRBJ1-2; a weak D match, TRBD1 (6 bases). The CDR3 contains 14 residues. The germline CDR1 and CDR2 sequences are PRHDT and FYEKMQ (reference sequence). Trimming removed 1 base from V and 4 bases from J, with 10 bases in between.

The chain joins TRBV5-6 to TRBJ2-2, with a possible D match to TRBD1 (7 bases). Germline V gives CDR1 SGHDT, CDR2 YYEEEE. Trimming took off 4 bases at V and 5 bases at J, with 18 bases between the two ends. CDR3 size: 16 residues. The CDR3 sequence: CASSRRGRGHTGELFF. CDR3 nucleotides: TGTGCCAGCAGCCGGAGGGGTAGGGGGCATACCGGGGAGCTGTTTTTT.

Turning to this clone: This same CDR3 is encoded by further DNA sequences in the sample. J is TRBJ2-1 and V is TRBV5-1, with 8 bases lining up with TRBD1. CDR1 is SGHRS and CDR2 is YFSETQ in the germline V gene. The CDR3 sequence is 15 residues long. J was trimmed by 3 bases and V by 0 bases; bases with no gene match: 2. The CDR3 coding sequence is TGCGCCAGCAGCTTGGCGGGGACAGGCTACAATGAGCAGTTCTTC. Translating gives CASSLAGTGYNEQFF.

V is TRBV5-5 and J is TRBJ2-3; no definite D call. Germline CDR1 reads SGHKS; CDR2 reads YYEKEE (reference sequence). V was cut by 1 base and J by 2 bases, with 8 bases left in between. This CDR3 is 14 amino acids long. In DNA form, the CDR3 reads TGTGCCAGCAGCTTGTGGGCTTCCACAGATACGCAGTATTTT. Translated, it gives CASSLWASTDTQYF.